This T cell receptor beta chain was captured in a study of siplizumab effects on memory and regulatory T cells. General study findings and limits: Left unconfirmed was the suppressive function of proliferating Tregs from siplizumab cultures. A minor fraction of alloreactive clones, and no more, mapped to unstimulated subsets. It seemed that naive T cells were more diverse than memory cells and were major contributors to the alloresponse.

With regard to this clone: Its antigen is still unknown.

Deletions cut 0 bases from V and 7 bases from J, with 4 bases between. This CDR3 contains 13 residues. The germline CDR1 and CDR2 sequences are MNHNY and SVGAGI (reference sequence). Measured with immunoSEQ multiplex PCR; TCRdb has only the in-frame clones, and not every one. This table has roughly 100,000 clones, more than 85% appearing once. The TCR was taken from a human donor in good health. The chain carries TRBV6-6 and TRBJ1-6; D unresolved. The sequenced material came from CD4+ T cells sorted from blood. In DNA form, the CDR3 reads TGTGCCAGCAGTTACTCGGTGAATTCACCCCTCCACTTT. This encodes CASSYSVNSPLHF.